This T cell receptor beta chain was recovered during a study of T-cell memory formation after mild COVID-19. Study overall: For the most part, TCR clusters were specific to one donor.

Germline values: CDR1 SQVTM, CDR2 ANQGSEA. This CDR3 has 16 residues. Deletions cut 7 bases from V and 0 bases from J, with 21 bases between. Findings and caveats of the study: The appearance of some responding clones in pre-infection memory suggested that cross-reactive memory joined.

cDNA libraries for TCR alpha and TCR beta, carrying sample barcodes and UMIs, came from 5'RACE with constant-segment primers. TCRdb re-derived calls from the 5' RACE reads in MiXCR, one entry per CDR3 protein. The table shows hundreds of thousands of distinct CDR3 sequences, with roughly 21% occurring only once. In regard to this clonotype: Its antigen remains unknown.

Material for sequencing was PBMCs or a T cell subset sorted from them (not recorded which). This clonotype was sampled from an adult woman who had mild COVID-19 (a few samples of this study predate the infection). Cell type and time point are not known. V and J are TRBV29-1 and TRBJ1-1; D ambiguous. CDR3: CSALRLAYFMNTEAFF. The CDR3, as DNA: TGCAGCGCGTTGCGGTTGGCCTACTTCATGAACACTGAAGCTTTCTTT.